This T cell receptor beta chain was recovered during a study of T cells in Graves' hyperthyroidism and ophthalmopathy. RNA transcripts were the template for amplifying TCR beta CDR3 regions. HTBI primers were employed in a first-round RT-PCR of the TCR CDR3. A single record per CDR3 protein comes from TCRdb applying MiXCR to the multiplex PCR reads. Here the sample spans 700,000 to 850,000 distinct CDR3 sequences, 35% being singletons. The CDR3 is 15 amino acids. Germline V gene sequence: CDR1 MNHEY, CDR2 SMNVEV (reference sequence). V lost 0 bases and J lost 5, with 13 bases in between. The rearrangement uses TRBV27 and TRBJ1-1; D is uncertain. The sequence was obtained from a woman aged 40 to 50 with Graves' hyperthyroidism. Input material: blood. The CDR3 loop reads CASSLSIGHGTEAFF. The CDR3 DNA is TGTGCCAGCAGTTTATCGATAGGGCATGGGACTGAAGCTTTCTTT.